This T cell receptor beta chain was retrieved from a study of early T cells in non-severe SARS-CoV-2 infection. The wider study: Sequencing was performed on bulk RNA from unsorted whole blood, leaving chains unpaired. Whole-study results and caveats: There was a bias toward anti-spike CD8 responses in VDJdb matching, which missed private and CD4 specificities.

In its sample, this clonotype was seen a few times. Antigen unknown. The CDR3 loop spans 13 amino acids. Germline CDR1 is SGHVS and CDR2 is FQNEAQ. With 5 bases removed from V and 6 bases from J, the gap between germline ends came to 14 bases. The TCR library protocol was used to attach unique molecular identifiers. These identifiers were attached to individual cDNA molecules. TCRdb analysed the 5' RACE reads with MiXCR anew, one entry per CDR3 protein. This sample has over 55,000 distinct CDR3 sequences; 6.5% to 8.5% occur once, and the top ten carry about 3.7%. The TCR originated in an adult who was a healthcare worker with PCR-confirmed SARS-CoV-2 infection or an uninfected control (not recorded which). The chain couples TRBV7-8 to TRBJ2-7; maybe TRBD2 (6 bases). The source material was whole blood. The DNA for the CDR3 is TGTGCCAGCAGCACCCAGCGGGTCGGCGAGCAGTACTTC. Amino acids: CASSTQRVGEQYF.